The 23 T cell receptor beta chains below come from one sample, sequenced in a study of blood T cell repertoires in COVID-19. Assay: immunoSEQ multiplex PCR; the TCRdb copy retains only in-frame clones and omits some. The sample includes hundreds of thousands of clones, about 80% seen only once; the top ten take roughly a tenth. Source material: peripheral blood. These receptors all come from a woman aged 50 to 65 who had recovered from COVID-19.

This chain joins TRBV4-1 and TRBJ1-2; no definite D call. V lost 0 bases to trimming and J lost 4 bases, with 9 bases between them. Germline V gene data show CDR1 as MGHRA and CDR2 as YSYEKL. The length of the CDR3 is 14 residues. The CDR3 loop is CASSQDGSGYGYTF. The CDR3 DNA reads TGCGCCAGCAGCCAAGACGGGAGTGGCTATGGCTACACCTTC.

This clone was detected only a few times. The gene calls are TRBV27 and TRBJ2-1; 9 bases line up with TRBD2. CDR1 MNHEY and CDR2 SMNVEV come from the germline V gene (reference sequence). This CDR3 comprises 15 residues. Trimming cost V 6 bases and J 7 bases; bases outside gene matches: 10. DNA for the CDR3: TGTGCCAGCAGCCCCAGAACTAGCGGGCTGAATGAGCAGTTCTTC. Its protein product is CASSPRTSGLNEQFF.

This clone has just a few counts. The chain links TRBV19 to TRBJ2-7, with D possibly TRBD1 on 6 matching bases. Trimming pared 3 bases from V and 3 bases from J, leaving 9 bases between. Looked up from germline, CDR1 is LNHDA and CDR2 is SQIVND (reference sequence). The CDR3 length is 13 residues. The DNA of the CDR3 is TGTGCCAGTAGTATCGGACAGAACTACGAGCAGTACTTC. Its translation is CASSIGQNYEQYF.

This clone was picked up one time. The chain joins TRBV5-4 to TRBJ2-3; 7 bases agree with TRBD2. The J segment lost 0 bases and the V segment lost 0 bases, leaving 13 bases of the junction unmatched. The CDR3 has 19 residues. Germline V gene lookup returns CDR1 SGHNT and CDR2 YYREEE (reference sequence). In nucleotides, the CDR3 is TGTGCCAGCAGCTTGGATATGGTGACTAGCTATGGAAGCACAGATACGCAGTATTTT. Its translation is CASSLDMVTSYGSTDTQYF. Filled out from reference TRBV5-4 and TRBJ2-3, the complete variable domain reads ETGVTQSPTHLIKTRGQQVTLRCSSQSGHNTVSWYQQALGQGPQFIFQYYREEENGRGNFPPRFSGLQFPNYSSELNVNALELDDSALYLCASSLDMVTSYGSTDTQYFGPGTRLTVL.

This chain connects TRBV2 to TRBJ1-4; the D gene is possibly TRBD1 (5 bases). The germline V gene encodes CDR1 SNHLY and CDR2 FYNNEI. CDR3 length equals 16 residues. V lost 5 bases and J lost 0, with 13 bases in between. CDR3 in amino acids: CASSRDGGATNEKLFF. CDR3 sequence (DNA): TGTGCCAGCAGTCGGGACGGAGGGGCAACTAATGAAAAACTGTTTTTT.

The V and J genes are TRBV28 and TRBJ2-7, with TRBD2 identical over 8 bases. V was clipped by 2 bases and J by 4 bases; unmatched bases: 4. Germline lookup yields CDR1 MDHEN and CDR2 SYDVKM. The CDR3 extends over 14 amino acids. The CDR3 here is CASSLASGWYEQYF. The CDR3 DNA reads TGTGCCAGCAGTTTAGCTAGCGGGTGGTACGAGCAGTACTTC.

CDR3 loop: CSVKSTPSVHNEQFF. CDR3 DNA sequence: TGCAGCGTAAAATCGACACCTTCAGTTCACAATGAGCAGTTCTTC. The chain carries TRBV29-1 and TRBJ2-1; D gene uncertain. Trimming removed 6 bases at V and 5 bases at J, with 20 bases between. Germline loops: CDR1 SQVTM, CDR2 ANQGSEA. There are 15 residues in the CDR3.

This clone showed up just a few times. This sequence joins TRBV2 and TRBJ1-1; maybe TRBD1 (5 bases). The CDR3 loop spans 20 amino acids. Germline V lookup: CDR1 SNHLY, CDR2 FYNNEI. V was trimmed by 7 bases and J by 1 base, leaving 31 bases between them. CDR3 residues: CASNTRKGFGPQRPNTEAFF. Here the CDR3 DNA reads TGTGCCAGCAACACAAGGAAGGGGTTCGGTCCTCAGCGCCCGAACACTGAAGCTTTCTTT.

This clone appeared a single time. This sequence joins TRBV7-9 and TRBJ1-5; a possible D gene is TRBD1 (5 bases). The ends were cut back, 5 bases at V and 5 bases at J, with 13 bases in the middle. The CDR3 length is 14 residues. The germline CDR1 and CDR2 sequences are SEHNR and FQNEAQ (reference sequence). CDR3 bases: TGTGCCAGCAGCCCCGGTCGGGGGTATCAGCCCCAGCATTTT. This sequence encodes CASSPGRGYQPQHF.

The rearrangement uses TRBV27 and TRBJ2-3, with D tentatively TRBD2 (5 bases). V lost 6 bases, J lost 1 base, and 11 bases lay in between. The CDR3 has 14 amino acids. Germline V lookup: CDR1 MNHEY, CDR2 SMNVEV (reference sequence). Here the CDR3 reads CASSLGGGTDTQYF. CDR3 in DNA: TGTGCCAGCAGCCTCGGAGGAGGCACAGATACGCAGTATTTT.

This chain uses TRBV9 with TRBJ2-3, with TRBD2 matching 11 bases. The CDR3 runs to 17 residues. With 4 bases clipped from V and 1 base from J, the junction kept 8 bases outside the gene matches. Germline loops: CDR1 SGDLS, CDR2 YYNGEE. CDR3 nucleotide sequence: TGTGCCAGCAGCCCAATGGGACTAGCGGTGGGCACAGATACGCAGTATTTT. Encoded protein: CASSPMGLAVGTDTQYF.

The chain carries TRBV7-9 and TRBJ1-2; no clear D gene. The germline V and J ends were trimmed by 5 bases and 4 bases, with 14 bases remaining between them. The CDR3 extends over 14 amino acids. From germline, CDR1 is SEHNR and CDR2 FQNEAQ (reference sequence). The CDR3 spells CASSTQAKSYGYTF. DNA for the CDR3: TGTGCCAGCAGCACCCAGGCTAAAAGCTATGGCTACACCTTC.

CDR3 residues: CASSSNRDRQKNIQYF. The CDR3 bases are TGTGCCAGCTCGTCGAACCGGGACAGGCAAAAAAACATTCAGTACTTC. The chain links TRBV18 to TRBJ2-4; TRBD1 matches at 8 bases. The germline V gene encodes CDR1 KGHSH and CDR2 LQKENI. The ends lost 6 bases at V and 4 bases at J; junction bases unmatched: 11. This CDR3 spans 16 amino acids.

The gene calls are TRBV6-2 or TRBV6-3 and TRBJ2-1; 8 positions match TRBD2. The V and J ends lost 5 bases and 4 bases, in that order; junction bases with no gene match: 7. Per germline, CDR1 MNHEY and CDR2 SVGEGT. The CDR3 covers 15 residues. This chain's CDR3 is CASSPGTSVYNEQFF. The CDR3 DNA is TGTGCCAGCAGTCCCGGGACTAGTGTGTACAATGAGCAGTTCTTC.

The CDR3 DNA sequence: TGTGCCAGCAGCCAAGAGCTCATCGGGGGGGTTGTCTACGAGCAGTACTTC. Protein sequence: CASSQELIGGVVYEQYF. This chain links TRBV4-2 with TRBJ2-7; 8 bases are shared with TRBD2. This CDR3 has 17 residues. Germline trimming cut 0 bases from V and 3 bases from J; bases unmatched to any gene: 10. Germline V gene sequence: CDR1 LGHNA, CDR2 YNFKEQ.

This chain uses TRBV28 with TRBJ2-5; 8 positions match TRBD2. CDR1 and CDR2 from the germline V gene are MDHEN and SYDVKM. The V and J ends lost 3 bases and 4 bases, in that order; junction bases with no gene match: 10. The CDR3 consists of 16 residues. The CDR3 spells CASSLVGTSGGETQYF. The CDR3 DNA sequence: TGTGCCAGCAGTTTGGTTGGCACTAGCGGTGGAGAGACCCAGTACTTC.

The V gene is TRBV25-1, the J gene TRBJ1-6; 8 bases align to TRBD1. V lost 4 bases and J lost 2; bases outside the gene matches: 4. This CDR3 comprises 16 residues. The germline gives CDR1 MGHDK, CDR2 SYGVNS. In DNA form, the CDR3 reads TGTGCCAGCAGTGTCGGGACAGGAACCTATAATTCACCCCTCCACTTT. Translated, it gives CASSVGTGTYNSPLHF.

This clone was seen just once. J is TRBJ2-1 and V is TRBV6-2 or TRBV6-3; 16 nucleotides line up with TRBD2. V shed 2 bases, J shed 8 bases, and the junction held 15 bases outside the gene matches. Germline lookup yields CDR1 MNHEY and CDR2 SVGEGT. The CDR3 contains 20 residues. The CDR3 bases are TGTGCCAGCAGTTACCCGGGACTAGCGGGGGGGCCGAGCGGCTGGGATGAGCAGTTCTTC. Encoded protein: CASSYPGLAGGPSGWDEQFF.

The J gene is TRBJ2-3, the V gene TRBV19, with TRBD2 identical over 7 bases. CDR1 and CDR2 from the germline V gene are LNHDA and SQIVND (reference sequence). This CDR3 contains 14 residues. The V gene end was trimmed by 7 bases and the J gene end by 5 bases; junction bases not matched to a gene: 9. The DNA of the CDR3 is TGTGCCAGTACCCCGGCGGGAGTAGTAGATACGCAGTATTTT. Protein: CASTPAGVVDTQYF.

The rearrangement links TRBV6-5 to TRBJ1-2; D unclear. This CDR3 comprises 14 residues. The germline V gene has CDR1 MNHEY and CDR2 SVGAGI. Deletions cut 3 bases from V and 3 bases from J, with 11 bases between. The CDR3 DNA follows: TGTGCCAGCAGTTATGACGAGGCCCACTATGGCTACACCTTC. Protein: CASSYDEAHYGYTF.

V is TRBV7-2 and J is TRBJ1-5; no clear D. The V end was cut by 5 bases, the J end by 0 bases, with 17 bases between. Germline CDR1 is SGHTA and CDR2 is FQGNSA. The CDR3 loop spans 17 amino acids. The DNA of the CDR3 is TGTGCCAGCAGCCCTCTGAACAGCAGGCATAGCAATCAGCCCCAGCATTTT. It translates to CASSPLNSRHSNQPQHF.

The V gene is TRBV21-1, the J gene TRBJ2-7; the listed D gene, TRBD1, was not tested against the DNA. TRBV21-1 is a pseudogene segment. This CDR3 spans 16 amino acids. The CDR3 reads CASSPPPPILGLEQYF. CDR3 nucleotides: TGTGCCAGCAGCCCCCCCCCACCGATTTTGGGGCTCGAGCAGTACTTC.

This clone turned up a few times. CDR3 sequence reads: CASSSPPGQGMNQPQHF. As DNA, the CDR3 is TGTGCCAGCAGTTCCCCGCCGGGACAGGGGATGAATCAGCCCCAGCATTTT. The chain has TRBV28 and TRBJ1-5; 10 bases agree with TRBD1. The V gene's germline CDR1 is MDHEN and CDR2 SYDVKM. The CDR3 sequence is 17 residues long. The V and J ends lost 4 bases and 4 bases, in that order; junction bases with no gene match: 10.